A selection of T cell receptor beta chains follows, all from one sample in a study of T cell responses to AZD1222 COVID-19 vaccine. Libraries were prepared by immunoSEQ multiplex PCR; TCRdb keeps only in-frame clonotypes and omits some of them. The table shows 160,000 or so clones, with 80% to 90% occurring only once. The material sequenced was peripheral blood, taken 28 days after the second dose of the MenACWY control vaccine. These receptor sequences come from an adult who received the MenACWY meningococcal vaccine as a control. Both conserved end residues are part of each CDR3. A D gene is named only where the DNA matches it firmly. Clone size is given for some rows only: seen once, a few or many times, or a class if the clone is expanded.

clone size: .
J gene: TRBJ2-7
D gene: TRBD2
V gene: TRBV30
CDR3 DNA: TGTGCCTGGAGTACTGTCAGCGGGAGCTACGAGCAGTACTTC
CDR3 protein: CAWSTVSGSYEQYF

clone size: few
J gene: TRBJ2-2
D gene: .
V gene: TRBV5-1
CDR3 DNA: TGCGCCAGCAGCTTTTCGGGGAGTACCGGGGAGCTGTTTTTT
CDR3 protein: CASSFSGSTGELFF

clone size: .
J gene: TRBJ2-7
D gene: TRBD1
V gene: TRBV29-1
CDR3 DNA: TGCAGCGTTGAAGATACGGGACAGGGGCTCGAGAGATACGAGCAGTACTTC
CDR3 protein: CSVEDTGQGLERYEQYF

clone size: .
J gene: TRBJ1-3
D gene: .
V gene: TRBV28
CDR3 DNA: TGTGCCAGCAGGAAGCTTGGCGGGAGCTCTGGAAACACCATATATTTT
CDR3 protein: CASRKLGGSSGNTIYF

clone size: .
J gene: TRBJ2-2
D gene: TRBD2
V gene: TRBV7-3
CDR3 DNA: TGTGCCAGCAGCCCAAGGATAGCGGGAGAGTTCGGCGGGGAGCTGTTTTTT
CDR3 protein: CASSPRIAGEFGGELFF

clone size: once
J gene: TRBJ2-3
D gene: TRBD2
V gene: TRBV19
CDR3 DNA: TGTGCCAGGTTCCCCGGGAGGGCAGATACGCAGTATTTT
CDR3 protein: CARFPGRADTQYF

clone size: .
J gene: TRBJ1-1
D gene: .
V gene: TRBV2
CDR3 DNA: TGTGCCAGCAGTGAACAGCCGAACACTGAAGCTTTCTTT
CDR3 protein: CASSEQPNTEAFF

clone size: .
J gene: TRBJ2-1
D gene: TRBD1
V gene: TRBV9
CDR3 DNA: TGTGCCAGCGCGTCCGGGACAGGCGGATACAATGAGCAGTTCTTC
CDR3 protein: CASASGTGGYNEQFF

clone size: .
J gene: TRBJ2-1
D gene: .
V gene: TRBV6-1
CDR3 DNA: TGTGCCAGCAGTGAACAGCTAGCCTTGTACAATGAGCAGTTCTTC
CDR3 protein: CASSEQLALYNEQFF

clone size: .
J gene: TRBJ2-5
D gene: .
V gene: TRBV7-8
CDR3 DNA: TGTGCCAGCAGCTTAGTCCGGGGAGAGACCCAGTACTTC
CDR3 protein: CASSLVRGETQYF

clone size: .
J gene: TRBJ1-1
D gene: .
V gene: TRBV30
CDR3 DNA: TGTGCCTGGAATGGACGAGGGAACACTGAAGCTTTCTTT
CDR3 protein: CAWNGRGNTEAFF

clone size: .
J gene: TRBJ2-1
D gene: .
V gene: TRBV6-5
CDR3 DNA: TGTGCCAGCAGTTACCTCGGACCTTTCAATGAGCAGTTCTTC
CDR3 protein: CASSYLGPFNEQFF

clone size: .
J gene: TRBJ1-3
D gene: .
V gene: TRBV30
CDR3 DNA: TGTGCCTGGGGCCCCGATGGAAACACCATATATTTT
CDR3 protein: CAWGPDGNTIYF

clone size: .
J gene: TRBJ2-7
D gene: .
V gene: TRBV28
CDR3 DNA: TGTGCCAGCAGTTCCCAGGGGTGGGGGTCTAGCAGGTACGAGCAGTACTTC
CDR3 protein: CASSSQGWGSSRYEQYF

clone size: .
J gene: TRBJ1-1
D gene: .
V gene: TRBV30
CDR3 DNA: TGTGCCTGGAGTAACAATGGGGACACTGAAGCTTTCTTT
CDR3 protein: CAWSNNGDTEAFF

clone size: once
J gene: TRBJ2-1
D gene: .
V gene: TRBV5-5
CDR3 DNA: TGTGCCAGCAGCTTGGATCTGGGCTCCTACAATGAGCAGTTCTTC
CDR3 protein: CASSLDLGSYNEQFF

clone size: .
J gene: TRBJ2-1
D gene: .
V gene: TRBV20-1
CDR3 DNA: TGCAGTGCTAGTATACGGGAGCCCGTTGCCGAGCAGTTCTTC
CDR3 protein: CSASIREPVAEQFF

clone size: .
J gene: TRBJ2-7
D gene: TRBD2
V gene: TRBV28
CDR3 DNA: TGTGCCAGCAGACCCGGGACTAGCGGGAGCACCTACGAGCAGTACTTC
CDR3 protein: CASRPGTSGSTYEQYF

clone size: .
J gene: TRBJ2-1
D gene: TRBD2
V gene: TRBV7-2
CDR3 DNA: TGTGCCAGCAGCTTCTCTAACTTTTACCGGGACTATAACCATGAGCAGTTCTTC
CDR3 protein: CASSFSNFYRDYNHEQFF

clone size: .
J gene: TRBJ1-5
D gene: .
V gene: TRBV7-2
CDR3 DNA: TGTGCCAGCAGCTTGGAGGGAGGACAGCCCCAGCATTTT
CDR3 protein: CASSLEGGQPQHF

clone size: .
J gene: TRBJ1-2
D gene: .
V gene: TRBV7-2
CDR3 DNA: TGTGCCAGCAGCTTTTTCGGATCCGGGGACGGCTACACCTTC
CDR3 protein: CASSFFGSGDGYTF

clone size: few
J gene: TRBJ1-1
D gene: .
V gene: TRBV19
CDR3 DNA: TGTGCCAGTATCCTGGGGGGCACTGAAGCTTTCTTT
CDR3 protein: CASILGGTEAFF

clone size: .
J gene: TRBJ1-2
D gene: .
V gene: TRBV15
CDR3 DNA: TGTGCCACCAGCAGAGATCATCGGGGCTACACCTTC
CDR3 protein: CATSRDHRGYTF

clone size: .
J gene: TRBJ2-3
D gene: TRBD1
V gene: TRBV5-1
CDR3 DNA: TGCGCCAGCAGCCTGGGGACAGGGGGCGCAGATACGCAGTATTTT
CDR3 protein: CASSLGTGGADTQYF